This T cell receptor beta chain was sequenced in a study of CXCR3-negative and CXCR3-positive naive CD8 T cells. Study results and limitations: Greater hydrophobicity was found in TRB CDR3s of CXCR3-positive naive cells than of CXCR3-negative naive cells. Naive subsets displayed similar surface CD5, and TCR strength was inferred from TRB CDR3 properties.

Concerning this clonotype: The target antigen is unknown.

The method, 5' RACE with UMI labels, was used to prepare the TRB cDNA libraries. TCRdb processed the 5' RACE reads again and assigns one entry to each CDR3 protein, with no DNA. In total, the table holds more than 70,000 distinct CDR3 sequences. Naivety in CD8+ T cells corresponded to a CD45RO-CCR7+CD27+CD95- phenotype. Germline-derived CDR1 and CDR2 are MDHEN and SYDVKM. The CDR3 runs to 15 residues. Sequencing was carried out using naive CXCR3+ CD8+ T cells from blood. The subset: CD45RO-CCR7+CD27+CD95- naive CD8+ T cells expressing CXCR3 (TNR3+). The TCR comes from a human donor in good health. Some clones in this sample may be carry-over from other donors' samples. V and J are TRBV28 and TRBJ1-2; TCRdb returns TRBD1, unconfirmable since there is no DNA. The CDR3 loop is CASSPTGTGSYGYTF.